These 31 T cell receptor beta chains share one sample of origin, sequenced in a study of shared clonotypes between healthy human individuals. Repertoires were generated with immunoSEQ multiplex PCR, while TCRdb's copy carries only in-frame clones and drops some. Altogether some 740,000 clones are present, almost 95% being singletons, with the ten largest covering approximately 25%. Cells designated naive CD8 were CD45RO-negative and were positively selected for CCR7, with terminally differentiated effector memory CD45RA+ cells excluded. Material for sequencing was naive CD8+ T cells sorted from blood. The receptors were sampled from a young man in good health.

The chain joins TRBV27 to TRBJ2-2, with D perhaps TRBD1 (5 bases). The CDR3 runs to 17 residues. Per germline, CDR1 MNHEY and CDR2 SMNVEV (reference sequence). V lost 2 bases to trimming and J lost 4 bases, with 17 bases between them. The CDR3 DNA follows: TGTGCCAGCAGTTTACTACCTTCTCACAGGACCACCGGGGAGCTGTTTTTT. Protein: CASSLLPSHRTTGELFF.

The chain links TRBV14 to TRBJ2-3, with no clear D. Germline loops: CDR1 SGHDN, CDR2 FVKESK. CDR3 size: 17 residues. The V gene lost 3 bases and the J gene lost 0 bases, with 16 bases spanning the gap. The CDR3 DNA reads as TGTGCCAGCAGCCACTCTTGGATAGATCCTAGCACAGATACGCAGTATTTT. This codes for CASSHSWIDPSTDTQYF.

The chain joins TRBV7-9 to TRBJ2-2, with D possibly being TRBD1 or TRBD2 (5 bases each). Germline assignment: CDR1 SEHNR and CDR2 FQNEAQ (reference sequence). The length of the CDR3 is 17 residues. V was trimmed by 5 bases and J by 8 bases, leaving 24 bases between them. CDR3 region: CASSHPPGPSKRGELFF. CDR3 in DNA: TGTGCCAGCAGCCACCCGCCGGGACCCAGCAAGCGGGGGGAGCTGTTTTTT.

In DNA form, the CDR3 reads TGTGCCAGCAGCTCCCGGGACAGCTTCTACAATGAGCAGTTCTTC. Translated: CASSSRDSFYNEQFF. The chain couples TRBV7-8 to TRBJ2-1; TRBD1 matches at 7 bases. With 4 bases clipped from V and 3 bases from J, the junction kept 6 bases outside the gene matches. Per germline, CDR1 SGHVS and CDR2 FQNEAQ. This CDR3 contains 15 residues.

This clone was seen once. The rearrangement links TRBV27 to TRBJ2-1; TRBD1 matches 7 bases. V trimming: 3 bases; J trimming: 9 bases; junction bases outside the gene matches: 8. Germline lookup yields CDR1 MNHEY and CDR2 SMNVEV (reference sequence). The CDR3 is made up of 14 amino acids. As DNA, the CDR3 is TGTGCCAGCAGTTTTATACAGGGGAACAGTGAGCAGTTCTTC. Amino acids: CASSFIQGNSEQFF.

This clone was seen just once. The V and J genes are TRBV6-5 and TRBJ1-5, with no clear D. Germline loops: CDR1 MNHEY, CDR2 SVGAGI. The CDR3 loop spans 15 amino acids. Trimming left V 7 bases short and J 7 bases short, with 20 bases between. The CDR3 sequence: CASTAAPRSGQPQHF. The CDR3 DNA reads as TGTGCCAGCACCGCCGCCCCACGGTCCGGACAGCCCCAGCATTTT.

The chain links TRBV5-4 to TRBJ2-3, with 8 bases matching TRBD1. In germline, CDR1 is SGHNT, CDR2 YYREEE (reference sequence). The CDR3 is 15 residues long. Trimming at V came to 1 base and at J to 2 bases, leaving 3 bases not matched to a gene. The CDR3 region is CASSLQGAPTDTQYF. The CDR3 DNA sequence: TGTGCCAGCAGCTTGCAGGGGGCGCCCACAGATACGCAGTATTTT.

CDR3 sequence (DNA): TGTGCCGTGATGGGACAGAGGAACACTGAAGCTTTCTTT. Amino acids: CAVMGQRNTEAFF. The chain uses TRBV10-3 and TRBJ1-1, with 7 bases that match TRBD1. CDR1 ENHRY and CDR2 SYGVKD come from the germline V gene. The trim removed 11 bases at V and 1 base at J, leaving 7 bases unmatched. This CDR3 has 13 amino acids.

The chain employs TRBV9 and TRBJ2-1; the match to TRBD2 covers 7 bases. CDR3 size: 15 residues. The trim removed 4 bases at V and 4 bases at J, leaving 8 bases unmatched. Germline CDR1 is SGDLS and CDR2 is YYNGEE. The CDR3 reads CASSSGLGGYNEQFF. For the CDR3, the DNA is TGTGCCAGCAGCTCCGGACTAGGAGGATACAATGAGCAGTTCTTC.

This chain joins TRBV11-2 and TRBJ2-1; D is unclear. CDR3 size: 11 residues. Germline V gives CDR1 SGHAT, CDR2 FQNNGV. Trimming stripped 5 bases from V and 10 bases from J, with 9 bases between. The CDR3 loop is CASSAWLEQFF. The CDR3 DNA follows: TGTGCCAGCAGCGCTTGGTTGGAGCAGTTCTTC.

V is TRBV19 and J is TRBJ1-4, with D perhaps TRBD1 (5 bases). Germline V gene sequence: CDR1 LNHDA, CDR2 SQIVND (reference sequence). V was cut by 7 bases and J by 7 bases, with 10 bases left in between. The CDR3 length is 12 residues. DNA for the CDR3: TGTGCCAGTATGGGACGGGGTGAAAAACTGTTTTTT. Residues: CASMGRGEKLFF.

The CDR3 bases are TGTGCCAGCAAGTCCGGGACAGGGGGAAACACTGAAGCTTTCTTT. It yields the protein CASKSGTGGNTEAFF. The V and J genes are TRBV9 and TRBJ1-1; TRBD1 agrees at 11 bases. The trim removed 6 bases at V and 2 bases at J, leaving 6 bases unmatched. The germline CDR1 and CDR2 sequences are SGDLS and YYNGEE. This CDR3 is built from 15 residues.

The V gene is TRBV10-1, the J gene TRBJ2-5, with 7 bases lining up with TRBD1. The CDR3 runs 14 residues. Germline V gives CDR1 WNHNN, CDR2 SYGVQD (reference sequence). V lost 6 bases and J lost 4; bases outside the gene matches: 8. The CDR3 bases are TGCGCCAGCAGCAAGACAGGGATGTTAGAGACCCAGTACTTC. Translating gives CASSKTGMLETQYF.

This chain connects TRBV11-2 to TRBJ2-5; the D is unclear. V gave up 5 bases and J gave up 5 bases, with 9 bases separating them. This CDR3 spans 12 amino acids. Germline V gene data show CDR1 as SGHAT and CDR2 as FQNNGV. The CDR3 coding sequence is TGTGCCAGCAGCCCCTCGTGGGAGACCCAGTACTTC. Translation: CASSPSWETQYF.

The chain recombines TRBV11-2 with TRBJ1-3; D is perhaps TRBD1 (5 bases). Germline CDR1 reads SGHAT; CDR2 reads FQNNGV. This CDR3 is built from 13 residues. Deletions cut 1 base from V and 6 bases from J, with 7 bases between. The CDR3 coding sequence is TGTGCCAGCAGCTTAGTGGGGGAAAACACCATATATTTT. It yields the protein CASSLVGENTIYF.

J is TRBJ2-1 and V is TRBV27; D is undetermined. The CDR3 is 12 residues long. The germline CDR1 and CDR2 sequences are MNHEY and SMNVEV (reference sequence). V was clipped by 4 bases and J by 9 bases, with 10 bases between them. As DNA, the CDR3 is TGTGCCAGCAGTTCTCAGACACTTGAGCAGTTCTTC. This sequence encodes CASSSQTLEQFF.

The V gene is TRBV28, the J gene TRBJ2-1; D ambiguous. V was trimmed by 7 bases and J by 3 bases, leaving 16 bases between them. Germline V gene lookup returns CDR1 MDHEN and CDR2 SYDVKM. The CDR3 is 15 residues long. The CDR3 is CASKARQFGYNEQFF. DNA for the CDR3: TGTGCCAGCAAGGCCCGGCAATTTGGCTACAATGAGCAGTTCTTC.

The CDR3 DNA reads TGTGCCACCAGCAGAAAAGGACTAGCGGGCAACTCCTACGAGCAGTACTTC. Protein sequence: CATSRKGLAGNSYEQYF. The V call is TRBV15, the J call TRBJ2-7; TRBD2 aligns across 11 bases. Germline trimming cut 2 bases from V and 0 bases from J; bases unmatched to any gene: 6. Germline assignment: CDR1 LNHNV and CDR2 YYDKDF (reference sequence). The CDR3 runs 17 residues.

The chain combines TRBV5-6 with TRBJ2-2; D is undetermined. CDR1 is SGHDT, CDR2 YYEEEE, per germline. The CDR3 is 16 amino acids. V was pared by 0 bases and J by 4 bases, with 13 bases between. The CDR3 reads CASSLELAGSTGELFF. The CDR3 nucleotides are TGTGCCAGCAGCTTGGAGTTAGCAGGTAGCACCGGGGAGCTGTTTTTT.

The chain uses TRBV5-1 and TRBJ1-3; 8 bases are a match to TRBD1. Per germline, CDR1 SGHRS and CDR2 YFSETQ. CDR3 length: 16 residues. V was clipped by 4 bases and J by 0 bases; unmatched bases: 6. CDR3 sequence: CASSPGTGSSGNTIYF. The CDR3 DNA sequence: TGCGCCAGCAGCCCAGGGACAGGCAGCTCTGGAAACACCATATATTTT.

V usage is TRBV7-9 and J usage is TRBJ1-4; a possible D gene is TRBD1 (5 bases). The CDR3 is 16 amino acids. Germline V gene lookup returns CDR1 SEHNR and CDR2 FQNEAQ (reference sequence). The ends were cut back, 1 base at V and 8 bases at J, with 17 bases in the middle. The CDR3 bases are TGTGCCAGCAGCTTAGTAGTTTCAGAGAGGGGAGAAAAACTGTTTTTT. Its protein is CASSLVVSERGEKLFF.

The J gene is TRBJ2-7, the V gene TRBV14; D is undetermined. V lost 1 base and J lost 5, with 6 bases in between. The germline gives CDR1 SGHDN, CDR2 FVKESK. This CDR3 has 12 residues. The CDR3 is CASSQAAHEQYF. The CDR3 DNA sequence: TGTGCCAGCAGCCAAGCCGCCCACGAGCAGTACTTC.

The chain couples TRBV6-5 to TRBJ2-7, with D tentatively TRBD1 (6 bases). Trimming shortened V by 6 bases and J by 3 bases, and 12 bases separated the two germline ends. CDR1 and CDR2 from the germline V gene are MNHEY and SVGAGI. This CDR3 has 13 amino acids. The DNA of the CDR3 is TGTGCCAGCAGCCCGGACAGCCGCTACGAGCAGTACTTC. Encoded protein: CASSPDSRYEQYF.

V is TRBV27 and J is TRBJ1-1; D gene unclear. Per the germline V gene, CDR1 is MNHEY and CDR2 is SMNVEV (reference sequence). CDR3 length equals 15 residues. Trimming removed 2 bases from V and 0 bases from J, with 10 bases in between. The CDR3 nucleotides are TGTGCCAGCAGTTTAAAGGGCAGAATGAACACTGAAGCTTTCTTT. This codes for CASSLKGRMNTEAFF.

This chain uses TRBV5-1 with TRBJ2-7; D is perhaps TRBD2 (5 bases). Between the trimmed V and J ends, which lost 0 bases and 6 bases, there was a span of 7 bases. The CDR3 totals 12 residues. The germline V gene has CDR1 SGHRS and CDR2 YFSETQ. The CDR3 nucleotides are TGCGCCAGCAGCTTGGGACTACGCGAGCAGTACTTC. This encodes CASSLGLREQYF.

The chain recombines TRBV29-1 with TRBJ2-7; 11 bases match TRBD2. This CDR3 comprises 19 residues. From germline, CDR1 is SQVTM and CDR2 ANQGSEA. V lost 0 bases and J lost 3; bases outside the gene matches: 16. DNA for the CDR3: TGCAGCGTTGAAGATAGGTACAGGGGGCAACTAGCGGGAGACTACGAGCAGTACTTC. Amino acids: CSVEDRYRGQLAGDYEQYF.

The chain recombines TRBV27 with TRBJ2-6; the match to TRBD1 covers 8 bases. The V gene's germline CDR1 is MNHEY and CDR2 SMNVEV (reference sequence). CDR3 length equals 18 residues. Losses at the gene ends were 3 bases for V and 2 bases for J; bases not matched to a gene: 9. The CDR3 protein is CASSLFEAGGTGANVLTF. The CDR3 DNA sequence: TGTGCCAGCAGTTTGTTTGAGGCAGGGGGCACTGGGGCCAACGTCCTGACTTTC.

The chain carries TRBV5-1 and TRBJ1-1; no definite D call. V shed 2 bases and J shed 1 base, with 12 bases lying between them. The CDR3 is 15 residues long. CDR1 SGHRS and CDR2 YFSETQ come from the germline V gene. The CDR3 is CASSLRAPTNTEAFF. CDR3 nucleotide sequence: TGCGCCAGCAGCTTAAGAGCCCCAACGAACACTGAAGCTTTCTTT. Together with reference TRBV5-1 and TRBJ1-1, the CDR3 gives the full variable domain: KAGVTQTPRYLIKTRGQQVTLSCSPISGHRSVSWYQQTPGQGLQFLFEYFSETQRNKGNFPGRFSGRQFSNSRSEMNVSTLELGDSALYLCASSLRAPTNTEAFFGQGTRLTVV.

This clone was detected only once. This chain links TRBV27 with TRBJ2-1; TRBD1 is a possible D gene (6 bases). Germline assignment: CDR1 MNHEY and CDR2 SMNVEV (reference sequence). This CDR3 is built from 15 residues. V was shortened by 5 bases and J by 4 bases, with 15 bases between the two germline ends. For the CDR3, the DNA is TGTGCCAGCAGTCCGGGACATCTCCTTTACAATGAGCAGTTCTTC. This encodes CASSPGHLLYNEQFF.

This clone showed up just a few times. The CDR3: CASSAGQGLGNQPQHF. The CDR3 bases are TGTGCCAGCAGCGCCGGACAGGGTCTGGGCAATCAGCCCCAGCATTTT. The chain uses TRBV9 and TRBJ1-5; 8 bases agree with TRBD1. With V trimmed by 3 bases and J by 2 bases, 7 bases remained unmatched. The CDR3 runs 16 residues. Germline CDR1 is SGDLS and CDR2 is YYNGEE.

About this clone: One junction end disagrees with the germline gene, perhaps due to a read error. This sequence joins TRBV7-7 and TRBJ2-3; D remains ambiguous. The CDR3 runs to 15 residues. The germline gives CDR1 SSHAT, CDR2 FNYEAQ (reference sequence). CDR3 nucleotide sequence: TGTGCTAGCAGCTTAGGAATGCCTCCCCCAGATACGCAGTATTTT. It translates to CASSLGMPPPDTQYF.